This T cell receptor (beta chain) was retrieved from a study of cytomegalovirus exposure and HLA in healthy donors. Trimming removed 5 bases from V and 8 bases from J, with 14 bases in between. CDR1 is SGHTS and CDR2 is YDEGEE in the germline V gene. The CDR3 is 13 amino acids. This clone has only one observation. Profiled with immunoSEQ multiplex PCR; TCRdb holds only in-frame clones, not every one. The sample comprises approximately 200,000 clones, around 84% of which are singletons, and roughly 6.5% rests with the top ten. The receptor comes from a man aged 18-30 years in good health and CMV-seropositive. The chain carries TRBV5-8 and TRBJ2-4; perhaps TRBD1 as D (5 bases). The specimen was PBMCs. CDR3 protein: CASRMTGADIQYF. The CDR3 DNA follows: TGTGCCAGCAGGATGACTGGGGCGGACATTCAGTACTTC.